The sequence of this TCR beta chain was determined in a study of vaccination effects on CD4 cells after COVID-19. Background on the study: It was two doses of either the BNT162b2 or mRNA-1273 vaccine that participants received.

With 4 bases clipped from V and 7 bases from J, the junction kept 10 bases outside the gene matches. CDR1 is SGHRS, CDR2 YFSETQ, per germline. CDR3 size: 14 residues. Profiling relied on immunoSEQ multiplex PCR, and the TCRdb table lists in-frame clones only, not all of them. The data hold tens of thousands of clones, with around 77% observed a single time. In the ViraFEST assay, antigen-specific CD4+ clonotypes were identified by expansion after peptide-pool stimulation. On roughly day 9 of culture, CD4+ T cells were separated out. Vaccine recipients had no previous SARS-CoV-2 infection; their nucleocapsid antibodies were negative. Roughly 2.1 million PBMC per well were cultured with around 9.1 IU/ml IL-2 and about 10 ug/ml peptides. The authors replaced half the medium with IL-2 medium on days 3 and 7. Whole-study results and caveats: Clones of infection and vaccine origin contracted markedly late after vaccination.

With respect to this clone: As yet, its antigen is unknown.

This chain uses TRBV5-1 with TRBJ1-2; 7 positions match TRBD1. The material was CD4+ T cells from PBMCs cultured with HCoV-NL63 spike peptides, obtained before COVID-19 vaccination. The sequence was collected from a human donor who received a COVID-19 vaccine. The CDR3 spells CASSLGQTGGGYTF. CDR3 sequence (DNA): TGCGCCAGCAGCCTGGGACAGACGGGGGGTGGCTACACCTTC.